This TCR beta chain was identified in a study of identifying expanded T cells in peripheral blood. Assay: immunoSEQ multiplex PCR; the TCRdb copy retains only in-frame clones and omits some. The table has some 97,000 clones, over 70% seen once; the top ten hold 5.5% to 6.5%. Study-level results: Clone count variance between roughly two-week samples rose with total template count.

Remarks on this clone: Its cognate antigen is unknown.

This receptor was identified in a person aged 18 to 70 in good health. The specimen sequenced was blood.

The DNA for the CDR3 is TGCGCCAGCAGCTTGGGACCGGGCTATAATTCACCCCTCCACTTT. Translated, it gives CASSLGPGYNSPLHF. V gene TRBV5-1 combines with J gene TRBJ1-6; D remains ambiguous. The CDR3 is 15 amino acids. V was pared by 0 bases and J by 3 bases, with 7 bases between. Germline V gene data show CDR1 as SGHRS and CDR2 as YFSETQ.